These T cell receptor beta chains were read from a single sample in a study of cytomegalovirus exposure and HLA in healthy donors. Assay: immunoSEQ multiplex PCR; the TCRdb copy retains only in-frame clones and omits some. This table holds 70,000 to 100,000 clones, 80% found once. Material: PBMCs. The receptor set was obtained from a man aged 45-65 years in good health and CMV-seropositive. Each CDR3 is given with its conserved first and last residue. A D gene is named only where the DNA matches it firmly. Only some rows state a clone size, as once, few, many or a class for expanded clones.

D: .; size: .; V: TRBV6-6; J: TRBJ2-1; DNA: TGTGCGGTGGGCCATGAGCAGTTCTTC; CDR3: CAVGHEQFF
D: .; size: few; V: TRBV2; J: TRBJ1-5; DNA: TGTGCCAGCAGTGACTCTAATCAGCCCCAGCATTTT; CDR3: CASSDSNQPQHF
D: TRBD1; size: .; V: TRBV4-1; J: TRBJ2-2; DNA: TGCGCCAGCAGCCAAGAAAGGGCTGACAGGGGGTTCGGGGAGCTGTTTTTT; CDR3: CASSQERADRGFGELFF
D: .; size: .; V: TRBV11-2; J: TRBJ2-7; DNA: TGTGCCAGCAGCTTTACCGGGCCGAGAGGGGAGCAGTACTTC; CDR3: CASSFTGPRGEQYF
D: .; size: .; V: TRBV29-1; J: TRBJ2-1; DNA: TGCAGCGGCAACAGGGCCCCCTCCTACAATGAGCAGTTCTTC; CDR3: CSGNRAPSYNEQFF
D: .; size: .; V: TRBV7-9; J: TRBJ2-3; DNA: TGTGCCAGCAGCTCTTTAGCGAGTTCGGATACGCAGTATTTT; CDR3: CASSSLASSDTQYF
D: TRBD1; size: .; V: TRBV2; J: TRBJ1-3; DNA: TGTGCCAGCAGAGCGGGACAGGGGACATTCTCTGGAAACACCATATATTTT; CDR3: CASRAGQGTFSGNTIYF
D: TRBD1; size: .; V: TRBV5-1; J: TRBJ2-5; DNA: TGCGCCAGCAGCTTGGCATCCGGGACAGCTAAGACCCAGTACTTC; CDR3: CASSLASGTAKTQYF
D: .; size: .; V: TRBV10-3; J: TRBJ2-1; DNA: TGTGCCATCAGTGAGGACCCTGCGGATGAGCAGTTCTTC; CDR3: CAISEDPADEQFF
D: .; size: .; V: TRBV7-9; J: TRBJ1-2; DNA: TGTGCCAGCAGCTTCGGGGCAGGGGCAAACTATGGCTACACCTTC; CDR3: CASSFGAGANYGYTF
D: .; size: .; V: TRBV5-1; J: TRBJ2-7; DNA: TGCGCCAGCAGCTCGGGCAGGACCCTAGCCGAGCAGTACTTC; CDR3: CASSSGRTLAEQYF
D: TRBD2; size: few; V: TRBV6-1; J: TRBJ2-1; DNA: TGTGCCAGCAGTGATCTAGCGGGACTGTTATACAATGAGCAGTTCTTC; CDR3: CASSDLAGLLYNEQFF
D: .; size: once; V: TRBV5-4; J: TRBJ2-7; DNA: TGTGCCAGCGAGAACCGAGGAGGTCCTATCTACGAGCAGTACTTC; CDR3: CASENRGGPIYEQYF
D: .; size: .; V: TRBV18; J: TRBJ1-2; DNA: TGTGCCAGCGGCGGGGGGAGCTATGGCTACACCTTC; CDR3: CASGGGSYGYTF
D: .; size: .; V: TRBV28; J: TRBJ1-1; DNA: TGTGCCAGCCGAGAAGCGGGGTCGGGCACTGAAGCTTTCTTT; CDR3: CASREAGSGTEAFF
D: TRBD2; size: .; V: TRBV29-1; J: TRBJ2-3; DNA: TGCAGCGTTCTGACTAGCGGGAAGGGTACGCAGTATTTT; CDR3: CSVLTSGKGTQYF
D: TRBD2; size: .; V: TRBV30; J: TRBJ2-1; DNA: TGTGCCTGGAGTGTAAGACTAGCGGGATACAATGAGCAGTTCTTC; CDR3: CAWSVRLAGYNEQFF
D: TRBD2; size: .; V: TRBV6-1; J: TRBJ2-3; DNA: TGTGCCAGCAGTGAAGAACTAGCGGAAAACACAGATACGCAGTATTTT; CDR3: CASSEELAENTDTQYF
D: TRBD1; size: .; V: TRBV18; J: TRBJ1-3; DNA: TGTGCCAGCTCACGACCGACAGGGTTAGGAAACACCATATATTTT; CDR3: CASSRPTGLGNTIYF
D: .; size: .; V: TRBV2; J: TRBJ2-7; DNA: TGTGCCAGCAGTGGGACTTCAACTTCCTACGAGCAGTACTTC; CDR3: CASSGTSTSYEQYF
D: TRBD1; size: .; V: TRBV10-2; J: TRBJ1-2; DNA: TGCGCCAGCAGTGACCCACAGGGGACTAACTATGGCTACACCTTC; CDR3: CASSDPQGTNYGYTF
D: TRBD2; size: .; V: TRBV12-5; J: TRBJ2-1; DNA: TGTGCTAGTGGTTTGGTAGAGAGCGGGAGTTACAATGAGCAGTTCTTC; CDR3: CASGLVESGSYNEQFF
D: .; size: .; V: TRBV27; J: TRBJ2-1; DNA: TGTGCCAGCTCCCTAAACCTGGGGGCTAGCGGCTACAATGAGCAGTTCTTC; CDR3: CASSLNLGASGYNEQFF
D: TRBD1; size: once; V: TRBV7-9; J: TRBJ1-3; DNA: TGTGCCAGCAGCTCATTCGGGACAGGGAGAAACACCATATATTTT; CDR3: CASSSFGTGRNTIYF
D: .; size: .; V: TRBV5-1; J: TRBJ1-1; DNA: TGCGCCAGCACCCTGGACAGAGACACTGAAGCTTTCTTT; CDR3: CASTLDRDTEAFF
D: .; size: .; V: TRBV11-1; J: TRBJ1-1; DNA: TGTGCCAGCAGCTTGGCAAGCACTGAAGCTTTCTTT; CDR3: CASSLASTEAFF
D: .; size: .; V: TRBV6-6; J: TRBJ1-3; DNA: TGTGCCAGCGGTTTAGAGGCAATTACTGGAAACACCATATATTTT; CDR3: CASGLEAITGNTIYF
D: TRBD2; size: .; V: TRBV7-3; J: TRBJ2-3; DNA: TGTGCCAGCAGCTTAATCGGCCTCAGCGGGAGAGCCGATACGCAGTATTTT; CDR3: CASSLIGLSGRADTQYF
D: .; size: .; V: TRBV7-6; J: TRBJ1-1; DNA: TGTGCCAGCAGCTTGAGTCGCTCAGGTAGAACTTTCTTT; CDR3: CASSLSRSGRTFF
D: .; size: .; V: TRBV18; J: TRBJ1-5; DNA: TGTGCCAGCTCACCGGCAGGACGGGGTCAGCCCCAGCATTTT; CDR3: CASSPAGRGQPQHF
D: .; size: .; V: TRBV5-1; J: TRBJ1-4; DNA: TGCGCCAGCAGCTTAGGGGCAGAAGAAAAACTGTTTTTT; CDR3: CASSLGAEEKLFF
D: TRBD1; size: .; V: TRBV30; J: TRBJ1-1; DNA: TGTGCCTGGGACAGGGGGGGGAACACTGAAGCTTTCTTT; CDR3: CAWDRGGNTEAFF
D: TRBD1; size: once; V: TRBV11-3; J: TRBJ2-1; DNA: TGTGCCAGCAGCTTGGGGACAGGGAAGGGTAAAAATGAGCAGTTCTTC; CDR3: CASSLGTGKGKNEQFF
D: TRBD2; size: .; V: TRBV11-2; J: TRBJ2-2; DNA: TGTGCCAGCAGCCCCGGGACTAGCGGGAGATTGGGCGGGGAGCTGTTTTTT; CDR3: CASSPGTSGRLGGELFF
D: TRBD2; size: .; V: TRBV5-5; J: TRBJ2-1; DNA: TGTGCCAGCAGCCTCTTGAGGGCTAGCGGGAACGATGAGCAGTTCTTC; CDR3: CASSLLRASGNDEQFF
D: TRBD1; size: .; V: TRBV9; J: TRBJ2-6; DNA: TGTGCCAGCACCTTCGACAGGGCTGGGGCCAACGGCCTGACTTTC; CDR3: CASTFDRAGANGLTF
D: .; size: .; V: TRBV10-3; J: TRBJ2-6; DNA: TGTGCCATCAGTCCCAGCTCTGGGGCCAACGGCCTGACTTTC; CDR3: CAISPSSGANGLTF
D: .; size: once; V: TRBV7-9; J: TRBJ2-1; DNA: TGTGCCAGCAGCCTGGAAGCGCTTCCTTACAATGAGCAGTTCTTC; CDR3: CASSLEALPYNEQFF
D: TRBD2; size: few; V: TRBV5-1; J: TRBJ2-1; DNA: TGCGCCAGCAGCTACGCCCTAGCGGGAGGGCCTGGTGAGCAGTTCTTC; CDR3: CASSYALAGGPGEQFF
D: .; size: .; V: TRBV19; J: TRBJ1-1; DNA: TGTGCCAGTAACCGAGAAGGGGCTGAAGCTTTCTTT; CDR3: CASNREGAEAFF
D: TRBD2; size: .; V: TRBV19; J: TRBJ2-1; DNA: TGTGCCAGTAGTGCCTCGGGACTAGCCCGCGATGAGCAGTTCTTC; CDR3: CASSASGLARDEQFF
D: .; size: .; V: TRBV19; J: TRBJ2-7; DNA: TGTGCCAGTAGTCCACGAATGAGGGGGACGGGGACCTACGAGCAGTACTTC; CDR3: CASSPRMRGTGTYEQYF
D: .; size: once; V: TRBV15; J: TRBJ2-7; DNA: TGTGCCACCAGCAGATCCCACTACGAGCAGTACTTC; CDR3: CATSRSHYEQYF
D: TRBD2; size: once; V: TRBV5-4; J: TRBJ2-3; DNA: TGTGCCAGCAGCCGGGATAGCGGGAGGGCCGGAGATACGCAGTATTTT; CDR3: CASSRDSGRAGDTQYF
D: .; size: .; V: TRBV29-1; J: TRBJ2-1; DNA: TGCAGCGCGGCGGGTGGTGAGCAGTTCTTC; CDR3: CSAAGGEQFF
D: TRBD1; size: .; V: TRBV10-2; J: TRBJ2-6; DNA: TGCGCCAGCCAACCCGTCGGACAGGGATCAGCCGGGGCCAACGTCCTGACTTTC; CDR3: CASQPVGQGSAGANVLTF